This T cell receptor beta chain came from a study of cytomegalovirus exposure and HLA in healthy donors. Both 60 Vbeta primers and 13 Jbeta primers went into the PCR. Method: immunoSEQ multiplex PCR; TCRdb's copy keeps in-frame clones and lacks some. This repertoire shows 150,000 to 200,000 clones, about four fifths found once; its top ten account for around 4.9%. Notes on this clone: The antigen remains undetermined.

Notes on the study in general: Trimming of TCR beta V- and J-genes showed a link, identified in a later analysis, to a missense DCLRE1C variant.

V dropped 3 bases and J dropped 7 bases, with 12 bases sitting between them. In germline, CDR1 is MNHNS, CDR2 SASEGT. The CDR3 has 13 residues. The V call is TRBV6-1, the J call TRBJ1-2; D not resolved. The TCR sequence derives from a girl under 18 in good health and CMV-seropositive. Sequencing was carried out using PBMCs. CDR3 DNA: TGTGCCAGCAGTGAGAAGCGTTCGGGTGGCTACACCTTC. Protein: CASSEKRSGGYTF.